These 23 T cell receptor beta chains share one sample of origin, sequenced in a study of blood T cell repertoires in COVID-19. The protocol was immunoSEQ multiplex PCR, while the TCRdb copy is restricted to in-frame clones and leaves out a portion. Of 84,000 or so clones listed, approximately 81% are singletons. The sample was peripheral blood. These receptors were obtained from a woman at least 80 years old with acute or convalescent COVID-19.

Only a few counts were recorded for this clone. The chain combines TRBV12-3 or TRBV12-4 with TRBJ2-1, with TRBD2 matching 11 bases. Trimming took 6 bases from V and 7 from J; bases not matched to a gene: 2. This CDR3 has 13 amino acids. CDR3 DNA sequence: TGTGCCAGCAGCCGACTAGCGGGGAATGAGCAGTTCTTC. It yields the protein CASSRLAGNEQFF.

This chain uses TRBV5-1 with TRBJ2-1; D possibly corresponds to TRBD2 (5 bases). Germline CDR1 SGHRS, CDR2 YFSETQ. Trimming shortened V by 2 bases and J by 10 bases, and 16 bases separated the two germline ends. The CDR3 extends over 14 amino acids. The CDR3 protein is CASSFSLSVEEQFF. The CDR3 DNA follows: TGCGCCAGCAGCTTCTCCCTTAGCGTGGAAGAGCAGTTCTTC.

The rearrangement links TRBV10-3 to TRBJ2-2, with no clear D. Germline loops: CDR1 ENHRY, CDR2 SYGVKD. Trimming shortened V by 3 bases and J by 2 bases, and 4 bases separated the two germline ends. This CDR3 has 13 residues. This CDR3 reads CAISDVNTGELFF. CDR3 DNA: TGTGCCATCAGTGACGTAAACACCGGGGAGCTGTTTTTT.

This clone was counted at least ten times. The J gene is TRBJ2-7, the V gene TRBV7-2; 11 bases are shared with TRBD1. The CDR3 covers 15 residues. The V segment lost 3 bases and the J segment 6 bases; nucleotides outside the gene matches: 7. CDR1 is SGHTA and CDR2 is FQGNSA in the germline V gene. The CDR3 is CASSFLWTGGLEQYF. The CDR3 DNA reads TGTGCCAGCAGCTTTCTCTGGACAGGGGGCCTCGAGCAGTACTTC.

This sequence joins TRBV3-1 (or the pseudogene TRBV3-2) and TRBJ1-5; D is perhaps TRBD1 (5 bases). Between the trimmed V and J ends, which lost 0 bases and 1 base, there was a span of 10 bases. This CDR3 is built from 16 residues. Germline CDR1 LGHDT, CDR2 YNNKEL (reference sequence). CDR3 bases: TGTGCCAGCAGCCAAGAGCGCGGGGCGAGCAATCAGCCCCAGCATTTT. It codes for CASSQERGASNQPQHF.

This chain connects TRBV14 to TRBJ1-4; 8 nucleotides match TRBD1. The CDR3 has 14 amino acids. The V segment lost 1 base and the J segment 8 bases; nucleotides outside the gene matches: 3. Germline loops: CDR1 SGHDN, CDR2 FVKESK. This CDR3 is CASSQGQGWEKLFF. The CDR3 region has the DNA TGTGCCAGCAGCCAAGGACAGGGGTGGGAAAAACTGTTTTTT.

This clone occurred once. The rearrangement links TRBV12-3 or TRBV12-4 to TRBJ1-2, with D possibly being TRBD1 (6 bases). V lost 3 bases, J lost 6 bases, and 11 bases lay in between. The CDR3 runs 13 residues. CDR3 residues: CASSLGAVDGYTF. In DNA, the CDR3 is TGTGCCAGCAGTTTGGGGGCGGTTGATGGCTACACCTTC.

This clone has a single count. The genes are TRBV27 and TRBJ1-1, with 7 nucleotides matching TRBD1. V shed 3 bases and J 1 base; nucleotides not matched to a gene: 5. CDR1 is MNHEY and CDR2 is SMNVEV in the germline V gene (reference sequence). CDR3 length equals 15 residues. In DNA, the CDR3 is TGTGCCAGCAGTTTTAGGGGGCCCGGGAACACTGAAGCTTTCTTT. Its translation: CASSFRGPGNTEAFF.

This chain connects TRBV28 to TRBJ2-2; maybe TRBD1 (5 bases). The germline gives CDR1 MDHEN, CDR2 SYDVKM. V shed 4 bases and J shed 0 bases, with 9 bases lying between them. This CDR3 is built from 15 residues. CDR3 nucleotides: TGTGCCAGCAGTTCAGGACATTCGAACACCGGGGAGCTGTTTTTT. Residues: CASSSGHSNTGELFF.

This clone has a handful of counts. The chain combines TRBV19 with TRBJ2-1; perhaps TRBD2 as D (6 bases). This CDR3 has 14 amino acids. The V end was cut by 6 bases, the J end by 0 bases, with 9 bases between. Germline V gene lookup returns CDR1 LNHDA and CDR2 SQIVND (reference sequence). The CDR3 region is CASSRGSSYNEQFF. In DNA, the CDR3 is TGTGCCAGTAGCCGGGGGAGCTCCTACAATGAGCAGTTCTTC.

The rearrangement joins TRBV7-2 to TRBJ1-5; the match to TRBD1 covers 7 bases. From germline, CDR1 is SGHTA and CDR2 FQGNSA. The CDR3 is 17 amino acids. Germline trimming cut 5 bases from V and 1 base from J; bases unmatched to any gene: 11. The CDR3 protein is CASSRGPTGKSNQPQHF. In nucleotides, the CDR3 is TGTGCCAGCAGCCGTGGGCCGACAGGGAAGAGCAATCAGCCCCAGCATTTT.

The chain uses TRBV9 and TRBJ1-6, with 7 positions matching TRBD1. CDR1 is SGDLS and CDR2 is YYNGEE in the germline V gene. Trimming removed 0 bases from V and 9 bases from J; junction bases left unmatched: 6. The CDR3 spans 15 residues. The CDR3 region is CASSVALQGGSPLHF. The CDR3 DNA reads TGTGCCAGCAGCGTAGCCCTCCAGGGGGGTTCACCCCTCCACTTT.

The chain is built from TRBV24-1 and TRBJ2-2, with 7 nucleotides matching TRBD2. Per the germline V gene, CDR1 is KGHDR and CDR2 is SFDVKD. V lost 10 bases, J lost 1 base, and 8 bases stayed unmatched. The length of the CDR3 is 15 residues. CDR3 DNA: TGTGCCACGAGACCGGCTAGCGGGAACACCGGGGAGCTGTTTTTT. It is translated as CATRPASGNTGELFF.

V and J are TRBV6-5 and TRBJ1-2; TRBD1 matches 7 bases. This CDR3 is 13 amino acids long. Germline CDR1 MNHEY, CDR2 SVGAGI. With 6 bases clipped from V and 4 bases from J, the junction kept 5 bases outside the gene matches. The DNA for the CDR3 is TGTGCCAGCAGGTCGGGACAGAGCTATGGCTACACCTTC. Its protein is CASRSGQSYGYTF.

The chain couples TRBV10-3 to TRBJ2-7; D is perhaps TRBD1 (5 bases). The CDR3 is 14 residues long. Germline values: CDR1 ENHRY, CDR2 SYGVKD. V lost 4 bases, J lost 1 base, and 11 bases lay in between. The CDR3 protein is CAISGQISSYEQYF. DNA of the CDR3: TGTGCCATCAGTGGACAGATATCATCCTACGAGCAGTACTTC.

V and J are TRBV5-1 and TRBJ1-3; a possible D gene is TRBD1 (6 bases). This CDR3 is 13 amino acids long. Germline loops: CDR1 SGHRS, CDR2 YFSETQ. Trimming left V 4 bases short and J 2 bases short, with 7 bases between. CDR3 loop: CASSEGAGNTIYF. CDR3 in DNA: TGCGCCAGCAGCGAGGGGGCTGGAAACACCATATATTTT.

This rearrangement joins TRBV6-5 to TRBJ1-2; D ambiguous. The germline CDR1 and CDR2 sequences are MNHEY and SVGAGI. The CDR3 loop spans 12 amino acids. V was trimmed by 4 bases and J by 3 bases, leaving 6 bases between them. Written as DNA, the CDR3 is TGTGCCAGCAGTTCGCTAGACTATGGCTACACCTTC. Translated, it gives CASSSLDYGYTF.

This chain uses TRBV10-2 with TRBJ2-2; 11 bases map to TRBD1. This CDR3 region has 16 residues. Germline V gene data show CDR1 as WSHSY and CDR2 as SAAADI. V shed 6 bases and J 6 bases; nucleotides not matched to a gene: 9. CDR3 DNA sequence: TGCGCCAGCAGGGACAGGGGGCAGGGGTCGGCCGGGGAGCTGTTTTTT. Translation: CASRDRGQGSAGELFF.

This clone was seen more than once but under ten times. The CDR3 region has the DNA TGTGCCAGCAGTCGGGTTTACGAGCAGTACTTC. Its translation: CASSRVYEQYF. The chain carries TRBV25-1 and TRBJ2-7, with no clear D. CDR1 and CDR2 (germline): MGHDK, SYGVNS. This CDR3 region has 11 residues. Deletions cut 5 bases from V and 4 bases from J, with 6 bases between.

The chain uses TRBV7-3 and TRBJ2-5; 9 bases line up with TRBD1. Trimming at V came to 5 bases and at J to 4 bases, leaving 5 bases not matched to a gene. Germline V lookup: CDR1 SGHTA, CDR2 FQGTGA. The CDR3 totals 14 residues. The CDR3 spells CASSPTGGRETQYF. CDR3 DNA sequence: TGTGCCAGCAGCCCTACAGGGGGCCGAGAGACCCAGTACTTC. The variable domain in full, completed from reference TRBV7-3 and TRBJ2-5, reads GAGVSQTPSNKVTEKGKYVELRCDPISGHTALYWYRQSLGQGPEFLIYFQGTGAADDSGLPNDRFFAVRPEGSVSTLKIQRTERGDSAVYLCASSPTGGRETQYFGPGTRLLVL.

The J gene is TRBJ2-2, the V gene TRBV7-2; no reliable D call. In germline, CDR1 is SGHTA, CDR2 FQGNSA. Deletions cut 5 bases from V and 3 bases from J, with 16 bases between. This CDR3 has 16 residues. The CDR3 protein is CASSPLASLDTGELFF. In DNA form, the CDR3 reads TGTGCCAGCAGCCCCTTGGCATCCCTGGACACCGGGGAGCTGTTTTTT.

The V gene is TRBV7-8, the J gene TRBJ1-1, with a possible D match to TRBD1 (5 bases). From germline, CDR1 is SGHVS and CDR2 FQNEAQ. The CDR3 totals 13 residues. The ends were cut back, 6 bases at V and 6 bases at J, with 14 bases in the middle. The CDR3 region is CASRSSQGAEAFF. DNA for the CDR3: TGTGCCAGCAGATCCTCTCAGGGCGCTGAAGCTTTCTTT.

This chain uses TRBV5-4 with TRBJ2-7; TRBD2 agrees at 9 bases. The trim removed 4 bases at V and 0 bases at J, leaving 5 bases unmatched. Germline V CDR1 and CDR2: SGHNT, YYREEE (reference sequence). The CDR3 extends over 15 amino acids. CDR3 DNA: TGTGCCAGCAGCCCGGAACTAGCGGGCTCCTACGAGCAGTACTTC. Its protein product is CASSPELAGSYEQYF.